This passage covers 14 T cell receptor beta chains from one sample sequenced in a study of blood T cell repertoires in COVID-19. Produced via immunoSEQ multiplex PCR; TCRdb's table is partial and in-frame only. The sample has about 350,000 clones; about nine tenths are singletons. Sequencing input: PBMCs or T cells enriched from blood (not recorded which). Receptors were obtained from a woman in her twenties or thirties who had been exposed to COVID-19.

V is TRBV28 and J is TRBJ1-1; D possibly corresponds to TRBD1 (5 bases). CDR1 is MDHEN and CDR2 is SYDVKM in the germline V gene. This CDR3 has 15 residues. Trimming stripped 7 bases from V and 3 bases from J, with 18 bases between. This CDR3 reads CASIIGAQGDTEAFF. The CDR3 nucleotides read TGTGCCAGCATTATAGGGGCCCAAGGGGACACTGAAGCTTTCTTT.

This rearrangement joins TRBV5-1 to TRBJ1-5; 8 bases line up with TRBD1. V lost 1 base, J lost 5 bases, and 8 bases stayed unmatched. The CDR3 totals 16 residues. CDR1 is SGHRS, CDR2 YFSETQ, per germline. In DNA form, the CDR3 reads TGCGCCAGCAGCTTGACAGGACAGGGTGTGGATCAGCCCCAGCATTTT. It codes for CASSLTGQGVDQPQHF.

The V call is TRBV2, the J call TRBJ1-2; a possible D gene is TRBD1 (5 bases). The CDR3 extends over 13 amino acids. The germline V gene has CDR1 SNHLY and CDR2 FYNNEI. V lost 5 bases, J lost 2 bases, and 9 bases lay in between. In DNA form, the CDR3 reads TGTGCCAGCAGTACCGACAGAAACTATGGCTACACCTTC. Translation: CASSTDRNYGYTF.

The V call is TRBV28, the J call TRBJ1-2; tentatively, D is TRBD1 (6 bases). V was cut by 5 bases and J by 2 bases, with 15 bases left in between. The CDR3 loop spans 15 amino acids. In germline, CDR1 is MDHEN, CDR2 SYDVKM. For the CDR3, the DNA is TGTGCCAGCAGTCTCCCGACAGGCCTCAACTATGGCTACACCTTC. It translates to CASSLPTGLNYGYTF.

The chain employs TRBV28 and TRBJ2-3; D uncertain. The ends were cut back, 2 bases at V and 1 base at J, with 10 bases in the middle. Germline values: CDR1 MDHEN, CDR2 SYDVKM. The CDR3 spans 15 residues. The CDR3 here is CASSLAKEGTDTQYF. CDR3 bases: TGTGCCAGCAGTTTAGCCAAAGAGGGCACAGATACGCAGTATTTT.

This chain links TRBV6-5 with TRBJ2-7; D perhaps matches TRBD1 (6 bases). The CDR3 totals 13 residues. The germline V gene encodes CDR1 MNHEY and CDR2 SVGAGI. V lost 0 bases, J lost 4 bases, and 7 bases lay in between. The CDR3 region has the DNA TGTGCCAGCAGTTACTCGGGGGCTTACGAGCAGTACTTC. Protein product: CASSYSGAYEQYF.

The V and J genes are TRBV20-1 and TRBJ1-1; D is ambiguous. The germline gives CDR1 DFQATT, CDR2 SNEGSKA (reference sequence). This CDR3 region has 15 residues. Trimming shortened V by 3 bases and J by 1 base, and 15 bases separated the two germline ends. The CDR3 sequence: CSASNFVSSNTEAFF. CDR3 in DNA: TGCAGTGCTAGTAACTTCGTATCATCGAACACTGAAGCTTTCTTT.

The gene calls are TRBV11-2 and TRBJ1-5; D unclear. The V gene's germline CDR1 is SGHAT and CDR2 FQNNGV. Trimming stripped 0 bases from V and 1 base from J, with 7 bases between. The CDR3 is 15 residues long. The CDR3 bases are TGTGCCAGCAGCTTAGAGGCCCAAAGCAATCAGCCCCAGCATTTT. Its protein product is CASSLEAQSNQPQHF.

This clone was seen a single time. This chain connects TRBV29-1 to TRBJ2-1, with 11 bases fitting TRBD2. V lost 0 bases and J lost 7; bases outside the gene matches: 8. CDR3 size: 16 residues. Looked up from germline, CDR1 is SQVTM and CDR2 is ANQGSEA. The CDR3: CSVEDASGRSSNEQFF. The DNA of the CDR3 is TGCAGCGTTGAAGATGCTAGCGGGAGGAGCTCTAATGAGCAGTTCTTC.

The rearrangement uses TRBV10-2 and TRBJ2-5; a weak D match, TRBD1 (6 bases). Trimming pared 6 bases from V and 5 bases from J, leaving 19 bases between. This CDR3 region has 15 residues. Germline assignment: CDR1 WSHSY and CDR2 SAAADI. This CDR3 reads CASREWGPRTETQYF. Written as DNA, the CDR3 is TGCGCCAGCAGGGAATGGGGGCCTCGAACGGAGACCCAGTACTTC.

The chain employs TRBV7-9 and TRBJ2-7; TRBD1 is a possible D gene (6 bases). There are 13 residues in the CDR3. V lost 0 bases and J lost 4, with 7 bases in between. CDR1 is SEHNR, CDR2 FQNEAQ, per germline (reference sequence). The CDR3 nucleotides are TGTGCCAGCAGCTTAGCCGGACAGTACGAGCAGTACTTC. The encoded protein is CASSLAGQYEQYF.

The V and J genes are TRBV7-9 and TRBJ2-7; 11 bases fit TRBD2. Germline values: CDR1 SEHNR, CDR2 FQNEAQ (reference sequence). V lost 2 bases to trimming and J lost 4 bases; unmatched junction nucleotides: 7. The CDR3 has 16 residues. The CDR3 sequence: CASSLFSGTSGYEQYF. CDR3 DNA: TGTGCCAGCAGCTTATTTTCCGGGACTAGCGGTTACGAGCAGTACTTC.

The gene calls are TRBV6-5 and TRBJ1-3; TRBD1 matches at 7 bases. V shed 4 bases and J 2 bases; nucleotides not matched to a gene: 5. This CDR3 has 15 amino acids. Germline V CDR1 and CDR2: MNHEY, SVGAGI. CDR3 DNA: TGTGCCAGCAGTTTCCAACAGGGGCCTGGAAACACCATATATTTT. Residues: CASSFQQGPGNTIYF.

In its sample, this clone was seen once. This sequence joins TRBV2 and TRBJ1-2; D not resolved. The CDR3 spans 14 residues. Trimming took 3 bases from V and 0 from J, leaving 8 bases between them. Germline CDR1 and CDR2: SNHLY and FYNNEI. The CDR3 loop is CASSEYRTNYGYTF. The CDR3 coding sequence is TGTGCCAGCAGTGAGTACAGAACTAACTATGGCTACACCTTC.